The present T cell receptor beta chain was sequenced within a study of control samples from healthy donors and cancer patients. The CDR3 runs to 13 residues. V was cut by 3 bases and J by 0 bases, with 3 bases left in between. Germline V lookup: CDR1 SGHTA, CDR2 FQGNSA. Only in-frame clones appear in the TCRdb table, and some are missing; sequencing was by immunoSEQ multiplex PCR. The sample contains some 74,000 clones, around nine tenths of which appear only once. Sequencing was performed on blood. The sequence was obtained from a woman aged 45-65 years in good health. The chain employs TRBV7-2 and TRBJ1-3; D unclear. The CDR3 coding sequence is TGTGCCAGCAGCTTTCTCTCTGGAAACACCATATATTTT. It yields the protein CASSFLSGNTIYF.